A selection of T cell receptor beta chains follows, all from one sample in a study of CD8+CD57+ T cells in acquired aplastic anemia. TCRdb analysed the reads with MiXCR anew, one entry per CDR3 protein. The sample has approximately 65,000 distinct CDR3 sequences; about 50% are singletons. Sample: sorted CD4+, CD8+, or CD8+CD57+ T cells (not recorded which) from PBMCs. The receptors were sampled from a human donor in good health, serving as a control. The CDR3 runs from the conserved cysteine through the conserved F or W. Each record gives: D gene, clone size, V gene, J gene, CDR3 DNA, CDR3 protein. A D gene is named only where the DNA matches it firmly. Only part of the rows carry a size: once, few, many, or a class if the clone is expanded.

D: .; size: .; V: TRBV13; J: TRBJ1-6; DNA: TGTGCCAGCGGCCAGGACAGAGATAATTCACCCCTCCACTTT; CDR3: CASGQDRDNSPLHF
D: .; size: .; V: TRBV20-1; J: TRBJ1-6; DNA: TGCAGTGCCAGGGACAATTCACCCCTCCACTTT; CDR3: CSARDNSPLHF
D: .; size: .; V: TRBV24-1; J: TRBJ1-2; DNA: TGTGCCACCAGTGCCGGACATGGCGGGGATTCTAACTATGGCTACACCTTC; CDR3: CATSAGHGGDSNYGYTF
D: .; size: .; V: TRBV29-1; J: TRBJ1-6; DNA: TGCAGCGTGCACTCAGGGTTTAATTCACCCCTCCACTTT; CDR3: CSVHSGFNSPLHF
D: .; size: .; V: TRBV15; J: TRBJ1-3; DNA: TGTGCCACCAGCGTGAGACTAGCGGGAAACACCATATATTTT; CDR3: CATSVRLAGNTIYF
D: TRBD2; size: .; V: TRBV11-2; J: TRBJ2-7; DNA: TGTGCCAGCAGCTTACGGGTGGGGACTAGCGGTACATCCTACGAGCAGTACTTC; CDR3: CASSLRVGTSGTSYEQYF
D: .; size: many; V: TRBV7-9; J: TRBJ1-5; DNA: TGTGCCAGCAGCCTAGAGGATTCCAATCAGCCCCAGCATTTT; CDR3: CASSLEDSNQPQHF
D: TRBD2; size: .; V: TRBV9; J: TRBJ2-7; DNA: TGTGCCAGCCGCGTCGAACCGACTAGCGTTGGTTACGAGCAGTACTTC; CDR3: CASRVEPTSVGYEQYF
D: TRBD1; size: many; V: TRBV6-4; J: TRBJ2-3; DNA: TGTGCCAGCAGTCCAGGGGGAACTGGCACAGATACGCAGTATTTT; CDR3: CASSPGGTGTDTQYF
D: TRBD2; size: .; V: TRBV24-1; J: TRBJ2-5; DNA: TGTGCCACCAGTGGGACTAGCGGGACCACCGGGGAGACCCAGTACTTC; CDR3: CATSGTSGTTGETQYF
D: .; size: .; V: TRBV19; J: TRBJ2-2; DNA: TGTGCCAGTAGTATGGGAACGAGCACCGGGGAGCTGTTTTTT; CDR3: CASSMGTSTGELFF
D: TRBD2; size: .; V: TRBV7-3; J: TRBJ2-7; DNA: TGTGCCAGCAGCTTTGCGGGAGGACCTCGGGAGCCCTACGAGCAGTACTTC; CDR3: CASSFAGGPREPYEQYF
D: TRBD1; size: .; V: TRBV29-1; J: TRBJ1-1; DNA: TGCAGCGCAAGTCAGGGGGCGGGAGGTACTGAAGCTTTCTTT; CDR3: CSASQGAGGTEAFF
D: .; size: .; V: TRBV7-3; J: TRBJ2-2; DNA: TGCGCCAGCAGCTTAAATCCCGGATCCGTCGGGGAGCTGTTTTTT; CDR3: CASSLNPGSVGELFF
D: TRBD2; size: .; V: TRBV7-9; J: TRBJ2-7; DNA: TGTGCCAGCAGTCTAGCAACTAGCGGGAGCAGTGAGCAGTACTTC; CDR3: CASSLATSGSSEQYF
D: TRBD1; size: .; V: TRBV10-1; J: TRBJ2-3; DNA: TGCGCCAGCAGGGCTACAGGGGGGAATACGCAGTATTTT; CDR3: CASRATGGNTQYF
D: .; size: few; V: TRBV2; J: TRBJ2-7; DNA: TGTGCCAGCAACCGGGACACATGGGGCTACGAGCAGTACTTC; CDR3: CASNRDTWGYEQYF
D: .; size: .; V: TRBV5-5; J: TRBJ2-5; DNA: TGCGCCAGCAGCCAACTGGTCAGGGGTGAGACCCAGTACTTC; CDR3: CASSQLVRGETQYF
D: .; size: .; V: TRBV19; J: TRBJ1-2; DNA: TGTGCCAGTAGTAAGGGTGGGACCGACTATGGCTACACCTTC; CDR3: CASSKGGTDYGYTF
D: TRBD1; size: .; V: TRBV14; J: TRBJ1-2; DNA: TGTGCCAGCAGCCAGACAGGGGAAGGACGCTATGGCTACACCTTC; CDR3: CASSQTGEGRYGYTF
D: .; size: .; V: TRBV29-1; J: TRBJ1-2; DNA: TGCAGCGTTACCGACAGAGCTAACTATGGCTACACCTTC; CDR3: CSVTDRANYGYTF
D: .; size: .; V: TRBV20-1; J: TRBJ2-3; DNA: TGCAGTGCCATGGGTCCGAGCACAGATACGCAGTATTTT; CDR3: CSAMGPSTDTQYF
D: .; size: many; V: TRBV4-1; J: TRBJ2-5; DNA: TGCGCCAGCAGCCGGGACTACCAAGAGACCCAGTACTTC; CDR3: CASSRDYQETQYF
D: TRBD1; size: .; V: TRBV29-1; J: TRBJ2-2; DNA: TGCAGCGCAAACAGGGGCACCGGGGAGCTGTTTTTT; CDR3: CSANRGTGELFF
D: .; size: medium-sized; V: TRBV7-9; J: TRBJ2-7; DNA: TGTGCCAGCAGCTCGGACCTCTACGAGCAGTACTTC; CDR3: CASSSDLYEQYF
D: .; size: .; V: TRBV29-1; J: TRBJ1-1; DNA: TGCAGCGTTGGACATTCGAACACTGAAGCTTTCTTT; CDR3: CSVGHSNTEAFF
D: .; size: once; V: TRBV10-3; J: TRBJ1-6; DNA: TGTGCCATCAGTGAAGGGGGGTCAGATAATTCACCCCTCCACTTT; CDR3: CAISEGGSDNSPLHF
D: TRBD1; size: many; V: TRBV13; J: TRBJ1-6; DNA: TGTGCCAGCAGCTTCGGGGACAGGGCTTCACCCCTCCACTTT; CDR3: CASSFGDRASPLHF
D: TRBD2; size: .; V: TRBV19; J: TRBJ2-7; DNA: TGTGCCAGTAGTATAGGTCGCGGGAGGGCCTACGAGCAGTACTTC; CDR3: CASSIGRGRAYEQYF
D: TRBD1; size: .; V: TRBV10-2; J: TRBJ1-4; DNA: TGCGCCAGTGCCGGGACAGGGTCGGTAAATGAAAAACTGTTTTTT; CDR3: CASAGTGSVNEKLFF
D: TRBD1; size: once; V: TRBV9; J: TRBJ2-3; DNA: TGTGCCAGCAGCCTTAGAGGGACAGGGGGGACAGATACGCAGTATTTT; CDR3: CASSLRGTGGTDTQYF
D: .; size: .; V: TRBV29-1; J: TRBJ1-2; DNA: TGCAGCGTTGACCGGCAGGGATATGGCTACACCTTC; CDR3: CSVDRQGYGYTF
D: .; size: .; V: TRBV19; J: TRBJ1-5; DNA: TGTGCCAGTAGTATAGATAACAGGGCAGGTCAGCCCCAGCATTTT; CDR3: CASSIDNRAGQPQHF
D: TRBD2; size: .; V: TRBV29-1; J: TRBJ2-3; DNA: TGCAGCGTTGAGGGGACTAGCGGTTACACAGATACGCAGTATTTT; CDR3: CSVEGTSGYTDTQYF
D: TRBD1; size: .; V: TRBV10-3; J: TRBJ2-7; DNA: TGTGCCATCAGCGGACAGGGGTCCTACGAGCAGTACTTC; CDR3: CAISGQGSYEQYF
D: .; size: .; V: TRBV19; J: TRBJ2-7; DNA: TGTGCCAGTAGTACCGGGACGGCGTTAACCTACGAGCAGTACTTC; CDR3: CASSTGTALTYEQYF
D: .; size: .; V: TRBV19; J: TRBJ1-5; DNA: TGTGCCAGTAGTATCGAAGCGTCTTTGGCTCAGCCCCAGCATTTT; CDR3: CASSIEASLAQPQHF
D: .; size: .; V: TRBV2; J: TRBJ2-7; DNA: TGTGCCAGCAGTGAAACCCCGTTATACGAGCAGTACTTC; CDR3: CASSETPLYEQYF
D: .; size: many; V: TRBV12-3/TRBV12-4; J: TRBJ1-1; DNA: TGTGCCAGCAGTTTAGACCCGGGAGGGGGAACCACTGAAGCTTTCTTT; CDR3: CASSLDPGGGTTEAFF
D: TRBD2; size: once; V: TRBV9; J: TRBJ2-5; DNA: TGTGCCAGCAGTGCAGGGACTAGCGGGGCGACCCAGTACTTC; CDR3: CASSAGTSGATQYF
D: .; size: .; V: TRBV10-3; J: TRBJ2-7; DNA: TGTGCCATCAGTGAGCGATACGAGCAGTACTTC; CDR3: CAISERYEQYF
D: TRBD2; size: .; V: TRBV20-1; J: TRBJ2-7; DNA: TGCAGTGCAGCGGCTAGCGGGGCCTACGAGCAGTACTTC; CDR3: CSAAASGAYEQYF
D: .; size: .; V: TRBV6-5; J: TRBJ1-2; DNA: TGTGCCAGCAGTTACCCTGACGGCAATGGCTACACCTTC; CDR3: CASSYPDGNGYTF
D: .; size: many; V: TRBV3-1; J: TRBJ2-5; DNA: TGTGCCAGCAGCCAAGGACGGACCGAGACCCAGTACTTC; CDR3: CASSQGRTETQYF
D: TRBD1; size: .; V: TRBV14; J: TRBJ1-1; DNA: TGTGCCAGTAGTAAACACCGGGACAGACAAATGAACACTGAAGCTTTCTTT; CDR3: CASSKHRDRQMNTEAFF
D: TRBD1; size: few; V: TRBV10-3; J: TRBJ1-2; DNA: TGTGCCATCAGACCGACAGGGACTAACTATGGCTACACCTTC; CDR3: CAIRPTGTNYGYTF
D: .; size: .; V: TRBV24-1; J: TRBJ2-3; DNA: TGTGCCACAGATACGCAGTATTTT; CDR3: CATDTQYF
D: .; size: .; V: TRBV11-1; J: TRBJ2-7; DNA: TGTGCCAGCAGCTTAGAGCCGTCCCCGAGCCGCCACGAGCAGTACTTC; CDR3: CASSLEPSPSRHEQYF
D: .; size: few; V: TRBV19; J: TRBJ2-5; DNA: TGTGCCAGTAGTCCACGGACGGGAGAGACCCAGTACTTC; CDR3: CASSPRTGETQYF
D: TRBD1; size: .; V: TRBV7-9; J: TRBJ2-7; DNA: TGTGCCAGCAGCAGACAGGGGGCCTCCTACGAGCAGTACTTC; CDR3: CASSRQGASYEQYF
D: TRBD1; size: .; V: TRBV12-3/TRBV12-4; J: TRBJ2-5; DNA: TGTGCCAGCAGTTTGAGCCGGGACAGGGTCCAAGAGACCCAGTACTTC; CDR3: CASSLSRDRVQETQYF
D: .; size: many; V: TRBV18; J: TRBJ1-2; DNA: TGTGCCAGCTCACCACCGGAAAACGGTCTAGGGGGCTACACCTTC; CDR3: CASSPPENGLGGYTF
D: .; size: .; V: TRBV2; J: TRBJ1-6; DNA: TGTGCCAGCAGTGGAGATCTGGGAAAAGGGGGTTCACCCCTCCACTTT; CDR3: CASSGDLGKGGSPLHF
D: .; size: .; V: TRBV7-8; J: TRBJ1-2; DNA: TGTGCCAGCAGCTTATACGGGACGGGAAACTATGGCTACACCTTC; CDR3: CASSLYGTGNYGYTF
D: .; size: few; V: TRBV19; J: TRBJ2-7; DNA: TGTGCCAGTAGTATAGGACCAGTCTACGGGCAGTACTTC; CDR3: CASSIGPVYGQYF
D: TRBD2; size: .; V: TRBV2; J: TRBJ2-3; DNA: TGTGCCAGCAGAGCGGGGGGAAGCACAGATACGCAGTATTTT; CDR3: CASRAGGSTDTQYF